Presented here are 30 T cell receptor beta chains from one specimen sequenced in a study of shared clonotypes between healthy human individuals. Profiled with immunoSEQ multiplex PCR; TCRdb holds only in-frame clones, not every one. The sample lists around 690,000 clones; less than 95% were seen once. The sample was memory CD8+ T cells from PBMCs. Subset noted: CD45RO+ cells pooled with CCR7-negative TemRA cells. All receptors come from a man aged 18 to 30 in good health. Some clones in this sample may be carry-over from other donors' samples.

This chain links TRBV5-4 with TRBJ2-1; 12 bases agree with TRBD2. The CDR3 covers 19 residues. Germline V CDR1 and CDR2: SGHNT, YYREEE (reference sequence). Trimming at V came to 0 bases and at J to 0 bases, leaving 7 bases not matched to a gene. The CDR3 DNA sequence: TGTGCCAGCAGCTTGGCCGTTGCTAGCGGGAGGGCCTCCTACAATGAGCAGTTCTTC. This encodes CASSLAVASGRASYNEQFF.

The chain links TRBV9 to TRBJ2-7; D is perhaps TRBD1 (6 bases). V gave up 0 bases and J gave up 4 bases, with 11 bases separating them. From germline, CDR1 is SGDLS and CDR2 YYNGEE. The CDR3 length is 14 residues. Written as DNA, the CDR3 is TGTGCCAGCAGCGTAGGAGACAGGAGTTACGAGCAGTACTTC. Protein: CASSVGDRSYEQYF.

This clone was observed a single time. The chain joins TRBV10-3 to TRBJ2-2; D might be TRBD1 or TRBD2, each matching 5 bases. Germline V gives CDR1 ENHRY, CDR2 SYGVKD. The CDR3 consists of 16 residues. V was trimmed by 10 bases and J by 1 base, leaving 19 bases between them. CDR3: CASARERGVNTGELFF. In DNA, the CDR3 is TGTGCCAGTGCGAGAGAGCGAGGGGTGAACACCGGGGAGCTGTTTTTT.

The gene calls are TRBV7-3 and TRBJ2-7, with 8 bases that match TRBD2. CDR3 size: 14 residues. Germline assignment: CDR1 SGHTA and CDR2 FQGTGA. Germline trimming cut 4 bases from V and 6 bases from J; bases unmatched to any gene: 8. The chain's CDR3 is CASSSVAGSREQYF. CDR3 in DNA: TGTGCCAGCAGCTCAGTAGCGGGGAGTCGCGAGCAGTACTTC.

This chain links TRBV28 with TRBJ2-7; D uncertain. This CDR3 is 14 amino acids long. In germline, CDR1 is MDHEN, CDR2 SYDVKM. V gave up 6 bases and J gave up 1 base, with 13 bases separating them. In DNA, the CDR3 is TGTGCCAGCAGCAAACCAACACAATCCTACGAGCAGTACTTC. Residues: CASSKPTQSYEQYF.

In its sample, this clone was seen a few times. V gene TRBV4-1 combines with J gene TRBJ1-4; a possible D gene is TRBD1 (5 bases). The CDR3 covers 15 residues. The V end was cut by 5 bases, the J end by 10 bases, with 20 bases between. CDR1 is MGHRA, CDR2 YSYEKL, per germline. CDR3 region: CASSNSRAGQAKLFF. CDR3 in DNA: TGCGCCAGCAGCAACTCCCGGGCAGGGCAGGCAAAACTGTTTTTT.

This chain joins TRBV9 and TRBJ1-2; 12 bases match TRBD1. V dropped 3 bases and J dropped 4; count of bases not matched to a gene: 7. Per germline, CDR1 SGDLS and CDR2 YYNGEE. The length of the CDR3 is 16 residues. The CDR3 protein is CASSGAGTGGSYGYTF. The DNA for the CDR3 is TGTGCCAGCAGCGGGGCCGGGACAGGGGGCAGCTATGGCTACACCTTC. Together with reference TRBV9 and TRBJ1-2, the CDR3 gives the full variable domain: DSGVTQTPKHLITATGQRVTLRCSPRSGDLSVYWYQQSLDQGLQFLIQYYNGEERAKGNILERFSAQQFPDLHSELNLSSLELGDSALYFCASSGAGTGGSYGYTFGSGTRLTVV.

V is TRBV7-9 and J is TRBJ2-2, with 13 bases identical to TRBD2. CDR3 length: 16 amino acids. Trimming cost V 5 bases and J 7 bases; bases outside gene matches: 7. Germline CDR1 and CDR2: SEHNR and FQNEAQ (reference sequence). CDR3 coding DNA: TGTGCCAGCAGCCAAGGACTAGCGGGAGTGGGCGGGGAGCTGTTTTTT. Translation: CASSQGLAGVGGELFF.

At least ten counts were recorded for this clone. Other DNA sequences of this sample code for an identical CDR3. The chain employs TRBV11-2 and TRBJ1-3; 7 nucleotides line up with TRBD1. The V segment lost 5 bases and the J segment 2 bases; nucleotides outside the gene matches: 9. The CDR3 covers 16 residues. Germline V CDR1 and CDR2: SGHAT, FQNNGV. Here the CDR3 DNA reads TGTGCCAGCAGCCCCAGGGGGGGGGCGCCTGGAAACACCATATATTTT. Protein: CASSPRGGAPGNTIYF.

The chain employs TRBV2 and TRBJ2-2; 7 bases are shared with TRBD2. CDR3 length equals 20 residues. CDR1 is SNHLY and CDR2 is FYNNEI in the germline V gene. With V trimmed by 4 bases and J by 5 bases, 22 bases remained unmatched. CDR3 protein: CASSGPTTSGLWRGTGELFF. In DNA, the CDR3 is TGTGCCAGCAGTGGGCCCACGACTAGTGGACTTTGGCGGGGGACCGGGGAGCTGTTTTTT.

The chain employs TRBV4-2 and TRBJ2-1, with a tentative D call TRBD2 (6 bases). Trimming left V 1 base short and J 4 bases short, with 20 bases between. The CDR3 extends over 18 amino acids. CDR1 and CDR2 from the germline V gene are LGHNA and YNFKEQ. Written as DNA, the CDR3 is TGTGCCAGCAGCCAAGCGGGAGAAGGAGCGGTATGGTACAATGAGCAGTTCTTC. Translating it yields CASSQAGEGAVWYNEQFF.

V gene TRBV9 combines with J gene TRBJ2-1; a weak D match, TRBD2 (6 bases). Trimming took off 0 bases at V and 8 bases at J, with 9 bases between the two ends. The CDR3 is 13 amino acids. CDR1 is SGDLS, CDR2 YYNGEE, per germline. The CDR3: CASSVEWGDEQFF. CDR3 DNA sequence: TGTGCCAGCAGCGTAGAGTGGGGGGATGAGCAGTTCTTC.

This clone was seen only a few times. V and J are TRBV6-4 and TRBJ2-1; TRBD2 matches at 12 bases. V lost 6 bases to trimming and J lost 5 bases; unmatched junction nucleotides: 5. The CDR3 is 15 amino acids. Germline values: CDR1 MRHNA, CDR2 SNTAGT. The CDR3 DNA reads as TGTGCCAGCAGGCCGGGACTAGCGGGTAACAATGAGCAGTTCTTC. Encoded protein: CASRPGLAGNNEQFF.

The chain links TRBV27 to TRBJ1-2; maybe TRBD1 (5 bases). CDR3 length equals 14 residues. V was trimmed by 2 bases and J by 8 bases, leaving 15 bases between them. CDR1 is MNHEY, CDR2 SMNVEV, per germline (reference sequence). This chain's CDR3 is CASSLVGAARGYTF. CDR3 in DNA: TGTGCCAGCAGTTTAGTTGGGGCGGCCCGGGGCTACACCTTC.

The chain links TRBV7-9 to TRBJ2-1; TRBD2 matches 9 bases. The V gene's germline CDR1 is SEHNR and CDR2 FQNEAQ (reference sequence). The CDR3 covers 16 residues. The junction had 10 bases not matched to a gene; V was cut back by 5 bases and J by 5 bases. The CDR3, as DNA: TGTGCCAGCAGCACGAGGAGCGGGAGGATGGACAATGAGCAGTTCTTC. This gives the protein CASSTRSGRMDNEQFF.

DNA for the CDR3: TGCGCCAGCAGCTTGGCCTCGATTAGCGGGCCCCATCATGAGGAGCTGTTTTTT. Its protein product is CASSLASISGPHHEELFF. The chain joins TRBV5-1 to TRBJ2-2, with 7 bases matching TRBD2. The CDR3 covers 18 residues. Germline V gene data show CDR1 as SGHRS and CDR2 as YFSETQ. The V and J ends lost 0 bases and 10 bases, in that order; junction bases with no gene match: 18.

The chain employs TRBV27 and TRBJ2-3, with 13 bases aligning to TRBD2. The CDR3 loop spans 15 amino acids. V lost 2 bases to trimming and J lost 10 bases; unmatched junction nucleotides: 6. CDR1 MNHEY and CDR2 SMNVEV come from the germline V gene (reference sequence). The CDR3, as DNA: TGTGCCAGCAGTTTAGGGACTAGCGGGACGGCTGCGCAGTATTTT. This encodes CASSLGTSGTAAQYF.

This clone was seen once. The chain recombines TRBV5-5 with TRBJ1-5; maybe TRBD1 (5 bases). The CDR3 has 17 amino acids. V dropped 0 bases and J dropped 2 bases, with 15 bases sitting between them. In germline, CDR1 is SGHKS, CDR2 YYEKEE (reference sequence). In DNA, the CDR3 is TGTGCCAGCAGCTTGGAGGATGCGGGGGGAGGCAATCAGCCCCAGCATTTT. It encodes CASSLEDAGGGNQPQHF.

This chain uses TRBV5-6 with TRBJ1-5, with D maybe TRBD1 (5 bases). V lost 5 bases and J lost 5, with 14 bases in between. The CDR3 has 14 residues. CDR1 is SGHDT and CDR2 is YYEEEE in the germline V gene. CDR3 bases: TGTGCCAGCAGGTACGGGACGGTTGATCAGCCCCAGCATTTT. It specifies CASRYGTVDQPQHF.

V and J are TRBV5-1 and TRBJ2-7; maybe TRBD1 (6 bases). CDR3 size: 17 residues. Germline V gene data show CDR1 as SGHRS and CDR2 as YFSETQ. Trimming removed 0 bases at V and 1 base at J, with 17 bases between. The CDR3, as DNA: TGCGCCAGCAGCTTGGCGCCCGCACAGGGTAGGTCCTACGAGCAGTACTTC. It codes for CASSLAPAQGRSYEQYF. The entire variable domain, with the rest obtained from reference TRBV5-1 and TRBJ2-7, is as follows: KAGVTQTPRYLIKTRGQQVTLSCSPISGHRSVSWYQQTPGQGLQFLFEYFSETQRNKGNFPGRFSGRQFSNSRSEMNVSTLELGDSALYLCASSLAPAQGRSYEQYFGPGTRLTVT.

This clone came up a few times. The chain recombines TRBV7-9 with TRBJ1-5; D call uncertain. Trimming took off 5 bases at V and 5 bases at J, with 22 bases between the two ends. The CDR3 is 17 residues long. Looked up from germline, CDR1 is SEHNR and CDR2 is FQNEAQ (reference sequence). In DNA, the CDR3 is TGTGCCAGCAGCCTTAGTTGGGGTCGGGATCGGGATCAGCCCCAGCATTTT. This sequence encodes CASSLSWGRDRDQPQHF.

The chain has TRBV27 and TRBJ1-2; TRBD1 matches 10 bases. The CDR3 runs 18 residues. Germline V gene data show CDR1 as MNHEY and CDR2 as SMNVEV (reference sequence). V trimming: 3 bases; J trimming: 4 bases; junction bases outside the gene matches: 14. The CDR3 DNA follows: TGTGCCAGCAGTTTTCATTCGCGACGGGACAGGGGCTCCTATGGCTACACCTTC. Residues: CASSFHSRRDRGSYGYTF.

The gene calls are TRBV19 and TRBJ2-1, with 14 bases matching TRBD2. The junction had 8 bases not matched to a gene; V was cut back by 1 base and J by 3 bases. CDR3 size: 19 residues. The germline CDR1 and CDR2 sequences are LNHDA and SQIVND (reference sequence). The CDR3 loop is CASSIGGLAGGSYYNEQFF. CDR3 nucleotide sequence: TGTGCCAGTAGTATAGGAGGACTAGCGGGAGGATCGTACTACAATGAGCAGTTCTTC.

This sequence joins TRBV28 and TRBJ2-1; a possible D gene is TRBD2 (6 bases). The V and J ends lost 6 bases and 7 bases respectively, with 22 bases between them. CDR1 is MDHEN and CDR2 is SYDVKM in the germline V gene. This CDR3 spans 16 amino acids. The CDR3 DNA sequence: TGTGCCAGCAGGCCGTTCGACGGGAGCCTTGGAAATGAGCAGTTCTTC. Protein: CASRPFDGSLGNEQFF.

The gene calls are TRBV27 and TRBJ2-1; D not certain. CDR3 length: 13 residues. The V gene lost 6 bases and the J gene lost 7 bases, with 13 bases spanning the gap. Germline CDR1 and CDR2: MNHEY and SMNVEV (reference sequence). CDR3 sequence reads: CASSLGLGNEQFF. The DNA for the CDR3 is TGTGCCAGCAGCTTAGGGCTCGGGAATGAGCAGTTCTTC.

This clone has only a few counts. The rearrangement links TRBV15 to TRBJ1-3, with D possibly matching TRBD1 (5 bases). Trimming left V 0 bases short and J 7 bases short, with 7 bases between. This CDR3 spans 13 amino acids. The germline V gene has CDR1 LNHNV and CDR2 YYDKDF (reference sequence). CDR3 residues: CATSRDRGNTIYF. The CDR3 DNA follows: TGTGCCACCAGCAGAGATCGGGGGAACACCATATATTTT.

The V gene is TRBV15, the J gene TRBJ2-7; D not certain. This CDR3 spans 16 amino acids. Trimming left V 2 bases short and J 4 bases short, with 18 bases between. Germline CDR1 LNHNV, CDR2 YYDKDF (reference sequence). This CDR3 is CATSRLQDPLEYEQYF. The CDR3 region has the DNA TGTGCCACCAGCAGACTACAAGACCCCCTCGAATACGAGCAGTACTTC.

J is TRBJ1-2 and V is TRBV6-5, with D perhaps matching TRBD1 (5 bases). V lost 7 bases to trimming and J lost 1 base, with 16 bases between them. The germline V gene has CDR1 MNHEY and CDR2 SVGAGI. This CDR3 has 15 residues. The CDR3: CASTYRTGVNYGYTF. As DNA, the CDR3 is TGTGCCAGCACATACAGGACGGGGGTTAACTATGGCTACACCTTC.

This sequence joins TRBV29-1 and TRBJ2-2; no definite D call. V was pared by 6 bases and J by 3 bases, with 8 bases between. CDR1 SQVTM and CDR2 ANQGSEA come from the germline V gene. The CDR3 runs to 12 residues. CDR3 sequence reads: CSVSEDTGELFF. CDR3 nucleotide sequence: TGCAGCGTATCCGAGGACACCGGGGAGCTGTTTTTT.

The gene calls are TRBV19 and TRBJ2-3, with 9 bases that match TRBD2. CDR3 length: 17 amino acids. V gave up 6 bases and J gave up 1 base; unmatched junction bases: 11. Germline CDR1 reads LNHDA; CDR2 reads SQIVND (reference sequence). For the CDR3, the DNA is TGTGCCAGTAGGGATTTCGGCTGGACTAGCGGCACAGATACGCAGTATTTT. Translation: CASRDFGWTSGTDTQYF.